The clone carrying this T cell receptor beta chain has a single count. The authors split each subset's genomic DNA evenly across several immunoSEQ plates. The method was immunoSEQ multiplex PCR; TCRdb's version includes in-frame clones alone and lacks a portion of them. The sample gives about 1 million clones, under 80% of which show up once; roughly 1.5% is in the top ten. The data were taken from a study of shared clonotypes between healthy human individuals. Study information: Contributing individuals were a couple of females and three males aged 18 to 49.

The CDR3 runs to 15 residues. Looked up from germline, CDR1 is SNHLY and CDR2 is FYNNEI. V dropped 6 bases and J dropped 5 bases, with 17 bases sitting between them. CD4+ cells underwent separation, giving CD45RA+ naive and CD45RA-negative memory subsets. The chain is built from TRBV2 and TRBJ2-4; a possible D gene is TRBD2 (5 bases). The specimen was memory CD4+ T cells sorted from blood. As to subset: CD45RA-negative fraction. This receptor was obtained from a man in his late teens or twenties in good health. The CDR3 DNA follows: TGTGCCAGCAGAGCCCGGCCGAGCGGCGAAAACATTCAGTACTTC. It translates to CASRARPSGENIQYF. Full variable domain (rest looked up from reference TRBV2 and TRBJ2-4): EPEVTQTPSHQVTQMGQEVILRCVPISNHLYFYWYRQILGQKVEFLVSFYNNEISEKSEIFDDQFSVERPDGSNFTLKIRSTKLEDSAMYFCASRARPSGENIQYFGAGTRLSVL.